The T cell receptor beta chain under discussion was sequenced for a study of cytomegalovirus exposure and HLA in healthy donors. Sequencing used immunoSEQ multiplex PCR; TCRdb keeps in-frame clones, though not all of them. This sample has around 200,000 clones, with 85% to 90% found just once. CDR3 length: 14 amino acids. V gave up 5 bases and J gave up 2 bases, with 12 bases separating them. Germline CDR1 reads SEHNR; CDR2 reads FQNEAQ (reference sequence). Material: PBMCs. The chain employs TRBV7-9 and TRBJ1-2; D may be TRBD1 (6 bases). The clonotype comes from a woman under 30 in good health and CMV-seronegative. DNA for the CDR3: TGTGCCAGCAGCCCATTCGACAGGAACTATGGCTACACCTTC. The encoded protein is CASSPFDRNYGYTF.